These 24 T cell receptor beta chains were sequenced from one sample in a study of T-cell memory formation after mild COVID-19. MiXCR, applied by TCRdb to the 5' RACE reads, yields one record per CDR3 protein. In the table there are around 310,000 distinct CDR3 sequences, around a fifth of which are singletons. Sequenced input: PBMCs or a T cell subset sorted from them (not recorded which). These TCRs come from a young man who had mild COVID-19 (a few samples of this study predate the infection). Cell type and time point are not known.

This sequence joins TRBV20-1 and TRBJ2-7; D gene ambiguous. The V gene lost 6 bases and the J gene lost 4 bases, with 13 bases spanning the gap. The CDR3 runs to 12 residues. The germline V gene encodes CDR1 DFQATT and CDR2 SNEGSKA (reference sequence). The CDR3, as DNA: TGCAGTGCCCCGACCGGAAGGTACGAGCAGTACTTC. It is translated as CSAPTGRYEQYF.

The sample holds a few counts of this clonotype. The gene calls are TRBV27 and TRBJ1-2; the D gene is possibly TRBD1 (5 bases). This CDR3 region has 15 residues. V gave up 6 bases and J gave up 6 bases, with 20 bases separating them. Germline V gene data show CDR1 as MNHEY and CDR2 as SMNVEV (reference sequence). Written as DNA, the CDR3 is TGTGCCAGCAGGTTGATCGGGCAGGGTCTCGATGGCTACACCTTC. Residues: CASRLIGQGLDGYTF.

The chain has TRBV5-5 and TRBJ2-7; no clear D gene. The ends were cut back, 0 bases at V and 5 bases at J, with 24 bases in the middle. This CDR3 is 18 amino acids long. The germline V gene encodes CDR1 SGHKS and CDR2 YYEKEE (reference sequence). CDR3 sequence (DNA): TGTGCCAGCAGCTTGGGTAACCGTCGGACCGGCAGAGGCAACGAGCAGTACGTC. Its protein is CASSLGNRRTGRGNEQYV.

Only a few counts were recorded for this clonotype. The chain recombines TRBV5-1 with TRBJ2-2, with 12 bases identical to TRBD2. Unmatched junction bases numbered 2, after V lost 5 bases and J lost 0 bases. The CDR3 extends over 16 amino acids. Germline V gives CDR1 SGHRS, CDR2 YFSETQ. CDR3 residues: CASSPSGGANTGELFF. The CDR3 DNA reads TGCGCCAGCAGTCCTAGCGGGGGGGCGAACACCGGGGAGCTGTTTTTT.

This clonotype showed up many times. The chain recombines TRBV7-2 with TRBJ2-3, with 7 bases aligning to TRBD2. The CDR3 covers 15 residues. V gave up 2 bases and J gave up 5 bases; unmatched junction bases: 7. Germline lookup yields CDR1 SGHTA and CDR2 FQGNSA. CDR3 nucleotides: TGTGCCAGCAGCTTAAGGCGGGGGAGGGTAGATACGCAGTATTTT. It specifies CASSLRRGRVDTQYF.

This clonotype has more than one count but fewer than ten. V usage is TRBV4-3 and J usage is TRBJ2-1, with D possibly called TRBD1 or TRBD2 (5 bases each). The V gene's germline CDR1 is LGHNA and CDR2 YSLEER. Trimming removed 2 bases at V and 4 bases at J, with 21 bases between. CDR3 length equals 18 residues. CDR3 residues: CASSQLPSAGSLYNEQFF. The CDR3 coding sequence is TGCGCCAGCAGCCAACTGCCGTCGGCAGGGAGTTTATACAATGAGCAGTTCTTC.

The rearrangement links TRBV21-1 to TRBJ1-1; TRBD1 is the table's D call, not checked against the DNA. TRBV21-1 is noted as a pseudogene. CDR3 length equals 18 residues. The CDR3 region is CASSTRRSQGRGHYEAFF. As DNA, the CDR3 is TGTGCCAGCAGCACCAGGAGGTCGCAGGGCAGGGGGCACTATGAAGCTTTCTTT.

V and J are TRBV19 and TRBJ1-1; D is unclear. The germline V gene has CDR1 LNHDA and CDR2 SQIVND (reference sequence). This CDR3 comprises 13 residues. Trimming left V 5 bases short and J 3 bases short, with 10 bases between. This CDR3 is CASSDPGDTEAFF. CDR3 bases: TGTGCCAGTAGTGACCCCGGGGACACTGAAGCTTTCTTT.

This clonotype was observed a handful of times. The rearrangement uses TRBV7-3 and TRBJ2-2; TRBD1 agrees at 9 bases. After removal of 5 bases from V and 4 bases from J, the junction contained 8 bases not matched to a gene. This CDR3 spans 16 amino acids. CDR1 and CDR2 (germline): SGHTA, FQGTGA. The CDR3 region is CASSKTGGHVTGELFF. CDR3 sequence (DNA): TGTGCCAGCAGCAAGACAGGGGGTCATGTCACCGGGGAGCTGTTTTTT.

The chain is built from TRBV20-1 and TRBJ2-5; no clear D. V lost 3 bases and J lost 4, with 12 bases in between. This CDR3 contains 13 residues. Germline V gives CDR1 DFQATT, CDR2 SNEGSKA (reference sequence). CDR3 DNA: TGCAGTGCTAGTTCTCTAGGTCCAGAGACCCAGTACTTC. This translates into CSASSLGPETQYF.

This clonotype was counted between two and nine times. The chain combines TRBV19 with TRBJ1-2; D unclear. CDR3 length: 15 amino acids. Trimming took off 5 bases at V and 4 bases at J, with 17 bases between the two ends. In germline, CDR1 is LNHDA, CDR2 SQIVND (reference sequence). The CDR3 DNA reads as TGTGCCAGTAGTGCGGACGGAGAACCTTCCTATGGCTACACCTTC. Translation: CASSADGEPSYGYTF.

Concerning this clonotype: A much larger clone lies a single base off, so this may be a read error. V and J are TRBV7-2 and TRBJ1-4, with a tentative D call TRBD1 (6 bases). Germline lookup yields CDR1 SGHTA and CDR2 FQGNSA. The CDR3 covers 14 residues. V shed 5 bases and J shed 10 bases, with 17 bases lying between them. CDR3 DNA sequence: TGTGCCAGCAGCCCTCGGGTGGGGGCCGGAAAACTGTTTTTT. The encoded protein is CASSPRVGAGKLFF.

The genes are TRBV29-1 and TRBJ2-7; no clear D gene. CDR1 SQVTM and CDR2 ANQGSEA come from the germline V gene. There are 15 residues in the CDR3. V lost 0 bases and J lost 0, with 12 bases in between. CDR3 loop: CSVEDLEAGSYEQYF. For the CDR3, the DNA is TGCAGCGTTGAAGATCTTGAGGCAGGCTCCTACGAGCAGTACTTC.

J is TRBJ2-1 and V is TRBV7-8, with D possibly being TRBD2 (6 bases). The CDR3 is 14 residues long. Trimming removed 8 bases from V and 6 bases from J, with 17 bases in between. CDR1 is SGHVS and CDR2 is FQNEAQ in the germline V gene. This CDR3 is CASRAGGDFNEQFF. Here the CDR3 DNA reads TGTGCCAGCCGGGCCGGGGGAGACTTCAATGAGCAGTTCTTC.

The V gene is TRBV2, the J gene TRBJ1-4, with D hard to call. The CDR3 is 11 residues long. Looked up from germline, CDR1 is SNHLY and CDR2 is FYNNEI. V was cut by 4 bases and J by 7 bases, with 4 bases left in between. The CDR3 is CASSGTEKLFF. CDR3 nucleotide sequence: TGTGCCAGCAGTGGTACTGAAAAACTGTTTTTT.

Note on this clonotype: This likely reflects a read error, since a far larger clone is one base away. This chain joins TRBV11-2 and TRBJ2-2, with D maybe TRBD2 (5 bases). Per the germline V gene, CDR1 is SGHAT and CDR2 is FQNNGV. This CDR3 comprises 15 residues. V lost 1 base and J 5 bases, leaving 11 bases between the germline ends. The CDR3 is CASSLGLSGTGELFF. CDR3 sequence (DNA): TGTGCCAGCAGCTTAGGACTATCGGGGACCGGGGAGCTGTTTTTT.

This clonotype was observed a handful of times. V gene TRBV9 combines with J gene TRBJ1-2, with TRBD1 identical over 9 bases. The V gene's germline CDR1 is SGDLS and CDR2 YYNGEE. There are 14 residues in the CDR3. V lost 4 bases to trimming and J lost 7 bases; unmatched junction nucleotides: 8. The CDR3 nucleotides read TGTGCCAGCAGCCGGGGACAGGGCTCGACTGGCTACACCTTC. It is translated as CASSRGQGSTGYTF.

This clonotype was picked up a small number of times. The CDR3 loop is CASSWAGTGEGKTQYF. Here the CDR3 DNA reads TGTGCCAGCAGCTGGGCCGGGACAGGGGAAGGGAAGACCCAGTACTTC. The chain employs TRBV7-2 and TRBJ2-5, with 10 nucleotides matching TRBD1. J lost 6 bases, V lost 4 bases, and 11 bases had no gene match. The CDR3 is 16 amino acids. Germline values: CDR1 SGHTA, CDR2 FQGNSA. Filled out from reference TRBV7-2 and TRBJ2-5, the complete variable domain reads GAGVSQSPSNKVTEKGKDVELRCDPISGHTALYWYRQSLGQGLEFLIYFQGNSAPDKSGLPSDRFSAERTGGSVSTLTIQRTQQEDSAVYLCASSWAGTGEGKTQYFGPGTRLLVL.

The chain uses TRBV5-6 and TRBJ2-7; 12 nucleotides align to TRBD2. Germline CDR1 and CDR2: SGHDT and YYEEEE. This CDR3 region has 15 residues. J lost 4 bases, V lost 3 bases, and 5 bases had no gene match. The CDR3 loop is CASSSWTSGIYEQYV. CDR3 nucleotides: TGTGCCAGCAGCTCGTGGACTAGCGGGATTTACGAGCAGTACGTC.

Only a few counts were recorded for this clonotype. The chain combines TRBV27 with TRBJ2-2; TRBD2 is a possible D gene (6 bases). V lost 6 bases and J 7 bases, leaving 15 bases between the germline ends. CDR3 size: 14 residues. Germline CDR1 reads MNHEY; CDR2 reads SMNVEV (reference sequence). The CDR3 region has the DNA TGTGCCAGCAGGACCGGGGGAGGCGGCGGGGAGCTGTTTTTT. It codes for CASRTGGGGGELFF.

The genes are TRBV7-9 and TRBJ1-1; no reliable D call. V dropped 5 bases and J dropped 5 bases, with 9 bases sitting between them. This CDR3 spans 12 amino acids. CDR1 and CDR2 (germline): SEHNR, FQNEAQ (reference sequence). CDR3 residues: CASSPQVTEAFF. CDR3 nucleotides: TGTGCCAGCAGCCCCCAGGTGACTGAAGCTTTCTTT.

This chain uses TRBV24-1 with TRBJ1-4, with D possibly matching TRBD1 (5 bases). Trimming pared 9 bases from V and 8 bases from J, leaving 15 bases between. The CDR3 is 13 amino acids. Germline V gene sequence: CDR1 KGHDR, CDR2 SFDVKD. CDR3 loop: CATQRGFREKLFF. CDR3 sequence (DNA): TGTGCCACCCAACGGGGGTTTAGAGAAAAACTGTTTTTT.

V and J are TRBV5-4 and TRBJ2-7; D is possibly TRBD2 (6 bases). This CDR3 spans 15 amino acids. Germline CDR1 is SGHNT and CDR2 is YYREEE (reference sequence). Trimming left V 3 bases short and J 2 bases short, with 15 bases between. The DNA of the CDR3 is TGTGCCAGCAGCTCTAAGGACTACCCGACCTACGAGCAGTACGTC. Encoded protein: CASSSKDYPTYEQYV.

A few counts support this clonotype. The chain is built from TRBV5-1 and TRBJ2-6, with unresolved D. Between the trimmed V and J ends, which lost 7 bases and 4 bases, there was a span of 12 bases. CDR1 and CDR2 (germline): SGHRS, YFSETQ. This CDR3 has 14 amino acids. CDR3: CASALDQGANVLTF. The DNA of the CDR3 is TGCGCCAGCGCCCTCGACCAGGGGGCCAACGTCCTGACTTTC.